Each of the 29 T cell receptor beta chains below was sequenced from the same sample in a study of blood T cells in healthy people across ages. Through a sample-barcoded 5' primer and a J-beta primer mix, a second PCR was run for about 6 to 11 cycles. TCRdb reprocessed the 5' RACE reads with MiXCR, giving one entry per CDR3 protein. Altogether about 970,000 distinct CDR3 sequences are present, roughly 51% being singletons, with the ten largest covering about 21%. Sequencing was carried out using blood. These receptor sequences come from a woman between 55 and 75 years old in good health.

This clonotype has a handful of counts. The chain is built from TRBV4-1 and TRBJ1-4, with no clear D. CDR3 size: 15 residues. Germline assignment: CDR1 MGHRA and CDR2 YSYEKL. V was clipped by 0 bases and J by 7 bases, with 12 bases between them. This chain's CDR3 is CASSQDSTRFEKLFF. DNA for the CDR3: TGCGCCAGCAGCCAAGATAGCACCAGATTTGAAAAACTGTTTTTT.

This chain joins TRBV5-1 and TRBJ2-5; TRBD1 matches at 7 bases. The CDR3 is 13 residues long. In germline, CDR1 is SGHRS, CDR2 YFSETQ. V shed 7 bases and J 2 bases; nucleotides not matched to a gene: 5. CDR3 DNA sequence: TGCGCCAGCCTCGGGACAGATCAAGAGACCCAGTACTTC. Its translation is CASLGTDQETQYF.

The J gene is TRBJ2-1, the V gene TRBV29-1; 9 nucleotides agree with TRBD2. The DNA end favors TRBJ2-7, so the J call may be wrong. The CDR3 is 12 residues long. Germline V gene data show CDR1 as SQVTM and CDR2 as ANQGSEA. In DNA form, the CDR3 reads TGCAGCGTTCGGAGCGGGAGGATCGAGCAGTACTTC. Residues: CSVRSGRIEQYF.

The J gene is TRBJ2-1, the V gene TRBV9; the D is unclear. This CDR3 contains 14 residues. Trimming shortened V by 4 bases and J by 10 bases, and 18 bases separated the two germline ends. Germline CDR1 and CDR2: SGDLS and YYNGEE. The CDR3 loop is CASSPQLLSKEQFF. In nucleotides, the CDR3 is TGTGCCAGCAGCCCGCAGTTACTTTCCAAGGAGCAGTTCTTC.

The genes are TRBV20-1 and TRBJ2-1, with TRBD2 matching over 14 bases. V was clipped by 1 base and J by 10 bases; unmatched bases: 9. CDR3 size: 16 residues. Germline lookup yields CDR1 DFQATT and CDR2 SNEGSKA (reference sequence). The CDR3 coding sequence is TGCAGTGCTAGAGTTTCGGGACTAGCGGGAGTAGGCGAGCAGTTCTTC. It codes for CSARVSGLAGVGEQFF.

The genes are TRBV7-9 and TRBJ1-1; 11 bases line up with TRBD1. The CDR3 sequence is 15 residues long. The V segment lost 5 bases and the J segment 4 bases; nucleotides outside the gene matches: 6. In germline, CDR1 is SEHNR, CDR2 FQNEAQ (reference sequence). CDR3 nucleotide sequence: TGTGCCAGCAGCCCGGACAGGGGGCGTATCACTGAAGCTTTCTTT. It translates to CASSPDRGRITEAFF.

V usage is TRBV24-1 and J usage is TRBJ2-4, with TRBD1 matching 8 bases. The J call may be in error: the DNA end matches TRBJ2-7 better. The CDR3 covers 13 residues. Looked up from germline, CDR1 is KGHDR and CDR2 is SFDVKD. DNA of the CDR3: TGTGCCACAGCCGGGACAGGCGGCATCGAGCAGTACTTC. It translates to CATAGTGGIEQYF.

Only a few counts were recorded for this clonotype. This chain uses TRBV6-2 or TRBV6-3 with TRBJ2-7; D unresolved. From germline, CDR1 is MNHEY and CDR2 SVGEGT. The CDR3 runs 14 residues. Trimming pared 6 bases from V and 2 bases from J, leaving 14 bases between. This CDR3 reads CASSNRYGAYEQYF. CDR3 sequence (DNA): TGTGCCAGCAGCAATCGGTACGGTGCCTACGAGCAGTACTTC.

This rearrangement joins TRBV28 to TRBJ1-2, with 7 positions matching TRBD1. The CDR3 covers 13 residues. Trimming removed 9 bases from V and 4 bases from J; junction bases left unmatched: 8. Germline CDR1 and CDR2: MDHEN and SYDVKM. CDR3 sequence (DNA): TGTGCCAGTATGACGGGACAGTCCTATGGCTACACCTTC. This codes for CASMTGQSYGYTF.

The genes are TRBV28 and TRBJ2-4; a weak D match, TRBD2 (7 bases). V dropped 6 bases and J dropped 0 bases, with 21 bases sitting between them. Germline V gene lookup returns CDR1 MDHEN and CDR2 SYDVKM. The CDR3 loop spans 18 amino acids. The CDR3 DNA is TGTGCCAGCAGAATTACATCGGGGGGCAGATTAGCCAAAAACATTCAGTACTTC. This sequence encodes CASRITSGGRLAKNIQYF. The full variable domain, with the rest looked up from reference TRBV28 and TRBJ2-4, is DVKVTQSSRYLVKRTGEKVFLECVQDMDHENMFWYRQDPGLGLRLIYFSYDVKMKEKGDIPEGYSVSREKKERFSLILESASTNQTSMYLCASRITSGGRLAKNIQYFGAGTRLSVL.

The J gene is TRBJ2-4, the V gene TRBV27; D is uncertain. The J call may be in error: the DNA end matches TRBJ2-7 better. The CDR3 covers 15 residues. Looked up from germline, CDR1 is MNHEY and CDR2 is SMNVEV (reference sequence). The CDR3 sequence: CASSFAVDGTDEQYF. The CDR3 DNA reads TGTGCCAGCAGTTTTGCGGTCGACGGAACAGACGAGCAGTACTTC.

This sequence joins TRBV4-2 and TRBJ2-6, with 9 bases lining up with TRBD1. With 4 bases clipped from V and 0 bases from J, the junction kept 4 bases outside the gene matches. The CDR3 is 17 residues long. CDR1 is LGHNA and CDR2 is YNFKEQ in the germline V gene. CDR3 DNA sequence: TGTGCCAGCAGCCCCGGGACAGGGCTCTCTGGGGCCAACGTCCTGACTTTC. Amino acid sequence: CASSPGTGLSGANVLTF.

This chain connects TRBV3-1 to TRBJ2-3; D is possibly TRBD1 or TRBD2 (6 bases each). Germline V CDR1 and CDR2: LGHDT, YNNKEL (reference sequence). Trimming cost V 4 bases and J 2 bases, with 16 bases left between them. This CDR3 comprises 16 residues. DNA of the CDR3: TGTGCCAGCAGCCGAAGGGGGACGGGAGCCACAGATACGCAGTATTTT. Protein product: CASSRRGTGATDTQYF.

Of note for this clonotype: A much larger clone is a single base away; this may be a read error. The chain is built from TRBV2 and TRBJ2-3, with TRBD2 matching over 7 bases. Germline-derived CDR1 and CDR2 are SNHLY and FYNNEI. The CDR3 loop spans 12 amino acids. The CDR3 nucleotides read TGTGCCAGCCCGGGGGGAGAAGATGCGCAGTATTTT. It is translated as CASPGGEDAQYF.

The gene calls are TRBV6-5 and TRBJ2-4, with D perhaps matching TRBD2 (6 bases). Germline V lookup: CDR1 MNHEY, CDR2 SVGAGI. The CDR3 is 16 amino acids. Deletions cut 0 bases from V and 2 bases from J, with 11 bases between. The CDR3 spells CASSYSGGLTKNIQYF. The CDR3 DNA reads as TGTGCCAGCAGTTACTCGGGGGGTCTAACCAAAAACATTCAGTACTTC.

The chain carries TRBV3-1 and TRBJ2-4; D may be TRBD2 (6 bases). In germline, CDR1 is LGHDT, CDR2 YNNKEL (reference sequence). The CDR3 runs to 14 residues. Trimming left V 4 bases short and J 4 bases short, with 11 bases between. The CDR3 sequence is CASSRLERKNIQYF. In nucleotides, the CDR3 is TGTGCCAGCAGCCGACTAGAAAGGAAAAACATTCAGTACTTC.

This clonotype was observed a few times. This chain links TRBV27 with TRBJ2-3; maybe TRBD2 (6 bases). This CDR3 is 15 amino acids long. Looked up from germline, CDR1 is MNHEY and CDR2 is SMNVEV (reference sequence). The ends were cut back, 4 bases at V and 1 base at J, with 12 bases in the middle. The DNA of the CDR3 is TGTGCCAGCAGTTCGACTAGTCTCGGCACAGATACGCAGTATTTT. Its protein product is CASSSTSLGTDTQYF.

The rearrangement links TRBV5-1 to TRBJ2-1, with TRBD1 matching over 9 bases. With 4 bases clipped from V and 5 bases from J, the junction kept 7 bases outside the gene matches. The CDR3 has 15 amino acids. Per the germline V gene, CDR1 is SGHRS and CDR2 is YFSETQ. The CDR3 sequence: CASSVSGTGNNEQFF. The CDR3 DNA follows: TGCGCCAGCAGCGTATCCGGGACAGGGAACAATGAGCAGTTCTTC.

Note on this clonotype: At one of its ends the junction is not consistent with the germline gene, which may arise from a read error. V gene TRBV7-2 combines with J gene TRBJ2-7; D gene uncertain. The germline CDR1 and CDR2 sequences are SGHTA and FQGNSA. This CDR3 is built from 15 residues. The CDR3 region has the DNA TGTGCCAGCAGCTTAGTTCTGGTCAGTTCCTACGAGCGGTACTTC. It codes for CASSLVLVSSYERYF.

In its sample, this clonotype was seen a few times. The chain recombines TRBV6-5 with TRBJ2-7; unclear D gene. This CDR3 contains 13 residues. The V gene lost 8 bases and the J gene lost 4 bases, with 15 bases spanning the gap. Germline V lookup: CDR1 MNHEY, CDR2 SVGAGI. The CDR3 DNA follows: TGTGCCAGCGGTTTATCGGCATCGTACGAGCAGTACTTC. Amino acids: CASGLSASYEQYF.

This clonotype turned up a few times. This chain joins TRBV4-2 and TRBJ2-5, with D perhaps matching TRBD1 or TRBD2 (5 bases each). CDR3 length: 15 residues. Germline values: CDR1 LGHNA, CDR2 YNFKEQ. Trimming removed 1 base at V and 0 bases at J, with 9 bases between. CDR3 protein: CASSQGGGNQETQYF. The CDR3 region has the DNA TGTGCCAGCAGCCAAGGTGGGGGAAACCAAGAGACCCAGTACTTC.

This chain's CDR3 is CASFWRAGPVRYEQYF. CDR3 DNA: TGCGCCAGTTTCTGGAGGGCAGGTCCGGTAAGGTACGAGCAGTACTTC. The chain uses TRBV5-1 and TRBJ2-7; a weak D match, TRBD2 (6 bases). This CDR3 has 16 amino acids. Germline V gene lookup returns CDR1 SGHRS and CDR2 YFSETQ. Trimming removed 8 bases at V and 4 bases at J, with 25 bases between.

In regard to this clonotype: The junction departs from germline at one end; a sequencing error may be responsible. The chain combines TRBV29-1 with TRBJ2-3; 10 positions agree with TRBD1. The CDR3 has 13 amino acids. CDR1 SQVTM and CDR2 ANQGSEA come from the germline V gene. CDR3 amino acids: CGVDRGQADTQYF. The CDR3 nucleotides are TGCGGCGTAGACAGGGGGCAGGCAGATACGCAGTATTTT.

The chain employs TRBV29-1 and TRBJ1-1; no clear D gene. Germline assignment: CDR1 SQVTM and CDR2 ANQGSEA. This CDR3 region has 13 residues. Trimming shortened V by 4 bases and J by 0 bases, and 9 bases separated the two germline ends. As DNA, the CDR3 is TGCAGCGTTGCTGTCTCGGTGAACACTGAAGCTTTCTTT. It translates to CSVAVSVNTEAFF.

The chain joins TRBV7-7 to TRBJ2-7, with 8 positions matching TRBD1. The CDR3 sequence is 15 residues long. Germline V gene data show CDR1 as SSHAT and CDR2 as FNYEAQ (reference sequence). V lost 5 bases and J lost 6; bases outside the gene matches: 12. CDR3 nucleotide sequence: TGTGCCAGCAGCCCCTCGACAGGGGCCTTGTCCGAGCAGTACTTC. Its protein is CASSPSTGALSEQYF.

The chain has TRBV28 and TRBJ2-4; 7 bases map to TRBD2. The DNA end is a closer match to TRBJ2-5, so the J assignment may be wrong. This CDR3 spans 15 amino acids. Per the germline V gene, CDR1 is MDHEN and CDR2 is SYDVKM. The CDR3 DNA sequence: TGTGCCAGCAGTAGCCCCCGGGGGGTCCAAGAGACCCAGTACTTC. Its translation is CASSSPRGVQETQYF.

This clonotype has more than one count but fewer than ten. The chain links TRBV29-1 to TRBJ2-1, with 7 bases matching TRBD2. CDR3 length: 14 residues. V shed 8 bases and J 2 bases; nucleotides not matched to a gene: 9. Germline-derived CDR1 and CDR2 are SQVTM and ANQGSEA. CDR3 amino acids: CSSGKHETYNEQFF. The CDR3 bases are TGCAGCAGCGGGAAACACGAAACCTACAATGAGCAGTTCTTC.

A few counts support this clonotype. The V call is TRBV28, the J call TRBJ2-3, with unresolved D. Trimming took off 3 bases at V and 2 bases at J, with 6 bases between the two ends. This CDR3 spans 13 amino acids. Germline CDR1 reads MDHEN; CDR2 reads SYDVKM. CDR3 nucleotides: TGTGCCAGCAGTTTCAGGACCACAGATACGCAGTATTTT. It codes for CASSFRTTDTQYF.

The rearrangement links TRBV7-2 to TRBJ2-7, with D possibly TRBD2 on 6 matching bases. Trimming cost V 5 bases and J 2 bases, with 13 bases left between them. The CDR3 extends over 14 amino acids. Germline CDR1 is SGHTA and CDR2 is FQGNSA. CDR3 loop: CASSRRDWAYEQYF. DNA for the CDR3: TGTGCCAGCAGCCGTCGGGACTGGGCCTACGAGCAGTACTTC. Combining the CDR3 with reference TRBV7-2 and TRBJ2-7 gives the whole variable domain GAGVSQSPSNKVTEKGKDVELRCDPISGHTALYWYRQSLGQGLEFLIYFQGNSAPDKSGLPSDRFSAERTGGSVSTLTIQRTQQEDSAVYLCASSRRDWAYEQYFGPGTRLTVT.